This TCR beta chain was captured in a study of CD8+ T cells in alopecia areata. Regarding the study as a whole: Lesional tissue from the scalp (especially in alopecia totalis/universalis) showed higher clonality than normal scalp.

After isolation, RNA underwent reverse transcription to generate cDNA as the sequencing template. Produced via immunoSEQ multiplex PCR; TCRdb's table is partial and in-frame only. The table shows 10,000 to 15,000 clones, with around 50% occurring only once. Regarding this clone: The antigen remains undetermined.

Collected material from alopecia areata patients comprised lesional scalp punch biopsies and peripheral blood. Deletions cut 0 bases from V and 5 bases from J, with 6 bases between. CDR1 and CDR2 (germline): SGHNT, YYREEE (reference sequence). The length of the CDR3 is 13 residues. Sequenced: skin. The source is a human donor with alopecia areata. The V and J genes are TRBV5-4 and TRBJ2-1; D gene unclear. CDR3 residues: CASSLAQNNEQFF. The CDR3 DNA follows: TGTGCCAGCAGCTTGGCCCAGAACAATGAGCAGTTCTTC. The complete variable domain, with remaining parts taken from reference TRBV5-4 and TRBJ2-1, reads ETGVTQSPTHLIKTRGQQVTLRCSSQSGHNTVSWYQQALGQGPQFIFQYYREEENGRGNFPPRFSGLQFPNYSSELNVNALELDDSALYLCASSLAQNNEQFFGPGTRLTVL.